Shown below are 7 T cell receptor beta chains from a single sample sequenced in a study of T cell changes during pregnancy in multiple sclerosis (dated by TCRdb to about 2019). Library preparation was by the immunoSEQ multiplex PCR assay. TCRdb provides this immuneACCESS table in a form limited to in-frame rearrangements. Some clones are lacking; in checked studies, under half of them reflect an unresolved V gene, and why the rest are absent is not known. The sample table lists around 60,000 clones, around 96% of them with a count of one. Jointly, the top ten make up under 2.5% of the sample. The sequencing used CD8+ T cells from peripheral blood mononuclear cells, collected after pregnancy. Source of these receptors: a female donor with multiple sclerosis, enrolled in a pregnancy study.

The chain employs TRBV6-6 and TRBJ1-1; D remains ambiguous. Germline CDR1 is MNHNY and CDR2 is SVGAGI (reference sequence). V gave up 0 bases and J gave up 1 base, with 9 bases separating them. CDR3 size: 15 residues. The CDR3: CASSYSWERNTEAFF. The DNA of the CDR3 is TGTGCCAGCAGTTACTCTTGGGAGAGGAACACTGAAGCTTTCTTT.

The chain combines TRBV11-3 with TRBJ2-1; D is undetermined. The V gene lost 1 base and the J gene lost 1 base, with 8 bases spanning the gap. Germline CDR1 is SGHNT and CDR2 is YENEEA. CDR3 length equals 15 residues. The CDR3 spells CASSLGYSSYNEQFF. CDR3 DNA sequence: TGTGCCAGCAGCTTAGGTTACAGTTCCTACAATGAGCAGTTCTTC.

This chain uses TRBV27 with TRBJ2-7; a weak D match, TRBD2 (5 bases). The germline V gene has CDR1 MNHEY and CDR2 SMNVEV (reference sequence). CDR3 length equals 15 residues. The V gene lost 0 bases and the J gene lost 3 bases, with 12 bases spanning the gap. CDR3 coding DNA: TGTGCCAGCAGTTTATCGGTCGGGGTCGTCTACGAGCAGTACTTC. This encodes CASSLSVGVVYEQYF.

The V call is TRBV21-1, the J call TRBJ2-1; the table's D gene call, TRBD2, was not cross checked with the DNA. TRBV21-1 is tagged as a pseudogene. The length of the CDR3 is 17 residues. The CDR3 sequence is CASSKVTSGCPYNEQFF. In DNA, the CDR3 is TGTGCCAGCAGCAAAGTTACTAGCGGGTGCCCCTACAATGAGCAGTTCTTC.

V usage is TRBV27 and J usage is TRBJ1-2; possibly TRBD1 for D (5 bases). V gave up 9 bases and J gave up 7 bases, with 15 bases separating them. The CDR3 contains 12 residues. The V gene's germline CDR1 is MNHEY and CDR2 SMNVEV (reference sequence). CDR3: CASASPGGGYTF. The CDR3, as DNA: TGTGCCAGTGCCTCACCGGGGGGTGGCTACACCTTC.

The V gene is TRBV10-3, the J gene TRBJ2-2; possible D gene TRBD2, 5 bases. Deletions cut 6 bases from V and 6 bases from J, with 17 bases between. The CDR3 sequence is 15 residues long. The germline gives CDR1 ENHRY, CDR2 SYGVKD. CDR3 sequence reads: CAIRLEDGNPGELFF. As DNA, the CDR3 is TGTGCCATCAGACTAGAAGACGGGAATCCCGGGGAGCTGTTTTTT.

In DNA, the CDR3 is TGTGCCAGCGGGCCTGGTGGTGAGACCCAGTACTTC. Translating gives CASGPGGETQYF. The gene calls are TRBV27 and TRBJ2-5; no definite D call. This CDR3 is built from 12 residues. Trimming pared 8 bases from V and 5 bases from J, leaving 12 bases between. From germline, CDR1 is MNHEY and CDR2 SMNVEV (reference sequence).